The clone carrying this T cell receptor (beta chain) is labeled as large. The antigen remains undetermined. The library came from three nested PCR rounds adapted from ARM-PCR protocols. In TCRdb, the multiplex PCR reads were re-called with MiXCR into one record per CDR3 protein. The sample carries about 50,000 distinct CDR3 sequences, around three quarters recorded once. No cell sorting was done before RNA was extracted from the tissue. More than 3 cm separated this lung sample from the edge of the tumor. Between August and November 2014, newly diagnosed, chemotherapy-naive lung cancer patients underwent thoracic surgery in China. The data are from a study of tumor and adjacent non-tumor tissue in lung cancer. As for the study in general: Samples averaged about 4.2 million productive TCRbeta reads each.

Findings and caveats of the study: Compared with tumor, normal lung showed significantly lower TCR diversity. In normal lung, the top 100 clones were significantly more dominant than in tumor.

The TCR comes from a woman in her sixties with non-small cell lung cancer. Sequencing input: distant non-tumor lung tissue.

CDR3 region: CSVTALADTQYF. Here the CDR3 DNA reads TGCAGCGTTACAGCGTTGGCAGATACGCAGTATTTT. The chain recombines TRBV29-1 with TRBJ2-3; D call uncertain. There are 12 residues in the CDR3. Germline V gives CDR1 SQVTM, CDR2 ANQGSEA. V dropped 5 bases and J dropped 4 bases, with 10 bases sitting between them.